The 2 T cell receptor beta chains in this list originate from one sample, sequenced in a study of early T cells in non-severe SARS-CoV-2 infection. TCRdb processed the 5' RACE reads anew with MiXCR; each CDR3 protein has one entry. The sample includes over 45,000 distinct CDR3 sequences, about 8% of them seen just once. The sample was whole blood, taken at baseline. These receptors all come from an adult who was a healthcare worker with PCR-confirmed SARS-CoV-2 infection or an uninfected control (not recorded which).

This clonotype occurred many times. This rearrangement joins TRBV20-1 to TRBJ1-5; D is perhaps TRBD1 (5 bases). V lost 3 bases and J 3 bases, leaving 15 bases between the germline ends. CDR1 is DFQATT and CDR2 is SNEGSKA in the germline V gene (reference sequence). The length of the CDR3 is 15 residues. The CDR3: CSARQGGEPNQPQHF. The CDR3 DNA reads TGCAGTGCTAGGCAGGGTGGGGAGCCCAATCAGCCCCAGCATTTT.

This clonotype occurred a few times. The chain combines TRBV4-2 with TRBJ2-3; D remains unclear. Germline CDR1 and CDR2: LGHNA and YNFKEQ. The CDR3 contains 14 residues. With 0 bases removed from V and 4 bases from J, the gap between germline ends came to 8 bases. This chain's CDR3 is CASSQEGIADTQYF. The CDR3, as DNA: TGTGCCAGCAGCCAAGAGGGCATTGCAGATACGCAGTATTTT.